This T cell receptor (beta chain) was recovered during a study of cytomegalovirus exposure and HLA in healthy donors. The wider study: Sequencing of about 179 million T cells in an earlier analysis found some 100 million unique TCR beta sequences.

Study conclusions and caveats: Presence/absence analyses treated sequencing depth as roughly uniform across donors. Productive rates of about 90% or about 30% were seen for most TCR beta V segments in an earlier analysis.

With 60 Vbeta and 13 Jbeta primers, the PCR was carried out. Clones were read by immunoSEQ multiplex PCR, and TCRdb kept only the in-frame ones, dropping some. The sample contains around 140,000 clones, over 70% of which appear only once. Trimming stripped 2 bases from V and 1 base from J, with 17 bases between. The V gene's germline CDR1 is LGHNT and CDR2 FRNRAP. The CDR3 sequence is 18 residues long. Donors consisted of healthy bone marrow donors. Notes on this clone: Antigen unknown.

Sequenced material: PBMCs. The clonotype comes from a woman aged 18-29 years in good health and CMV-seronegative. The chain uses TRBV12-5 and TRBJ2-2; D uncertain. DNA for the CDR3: TGTGCTAGTGGTTTGTCCACTCGACCCGGCGGGAACACCGGGGAGCTGTTTTTT. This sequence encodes CASGLSTRPGGNTGELFF.